These 13 T cell receptor beta chains originate from one sample sequenced in a study of T-cell reconstitution after alpha-beta-depleted transplantation in children. Library preparation (for TCRbeta) was performed with unique molecular identifiers. From the PCR reads, TCRdb called clonotypes with MiXCR, one entry per CDR3 protein. The sample carries 90,000 to 100,000 distinct CDR3 sequences, less than 15% recorded once. Source: PBMCs from the stem cell graft donor, taken from the stem cell graft. The receptors here all came from a human donor who donated a stem cell graft to a child with inherited bone marrow failure.

This clonotype was detected ten times or more. V and J are TRBV7-2 and TRBJ2-6; unclear D gene. The CDR3 length is 15 residues. Trimming cost V 1 base and J 0 bases, with 4 bases left between them. CDR1 is SGHTA, CDR2 FQGNSA, per germline. The CDR3 DNA sequence: TGTGCCAGCAGCTTAGGCTTCTCTGGGGCCAACGTCCTGACTTTC. Protein sequence: CASSLGFSGANVLTF.

This clonotype appeared many times. The chain carries TRBV20-1 and TRBJ2-5, with a possible D match to TRBD2 (6 bases). The V gene's germline CDR1 is DFQATT and CDR2 SNEGSKA (reference sequence). V gave up 0 bases and J gave up 5 bases, with 13 bases separating them. This CDR3 spans 14 amino acids. CDR3 sequence reads: CSARDGGKGETQYF. For the CDR3, the DNA is TGCAGTGCTAGAGATGGGGGGAAAGGGGAGACCCAGTACTTC.

The sample holds many counts of this clonotype. V is TRBV7-6 and J is TRBJ1-1, with no clear D. V lost 2 bases, J lost 3 bases, and 7 bases lay in between. The CDR3 length is 13 residues. Per germline, CDR1 SGHVS and CDR2 FNYEAQ. The CDR3 nucleotides read TGTGCCAGCAGCTTATCGGCGGACACTGAAGCTTTCTTT. As protein: CASSLSADTEAFF. The entire variable domain, with the rest obtained from reference TRBV7-6 and TRBJ1-1, is as follows: GAGVSQSPRYKVTKRGQDVALRCDPISGHVSLYWYRQALGQGPEFLTYFNYEAQQDKSGLPNDRFSAERPEGSISTLTIQRTEQRDSAMYRCASSLSADTEAFFGQGTRLTVV.

This clonotype came up many times. This sequence joins TRBV5-1 and TRBJ1-1; D gene ambiguous. The germline CDR1 and CDR2 sequences are SGHRS and YFSETQ. The CDR3 has 14 amino acids. The V end lost 5 bases, the J end lost 1 base, and 12 bases lay between the germline ends. The CDR3 DNA follows: TGCGCCAGCAGGGAAGGGCAGCCGAACACTGAAGCTTTCTTT. Translation: CASREGQPNTEAFF. Full variable domain (outside the CDR3, taken from reference TRBV5-1 and TRBJ1-1): KAGVTQTPRYLIKTRGQQVTLSCSPISGHRSVSWYQQTPGQGLQFLFEYFSETQRNKGNFPGRFSGRQFSNSRSEMNVSTLELGDSALYLCASREGQPNTEAFFGQGTRLTVV.

This clonotype was seen repeatedly, ten times or more. The chain carries TRBV5-8 and TRBJ1-2; D not resolved. The CDR3 has 18 residues. CDR1 SGHTS and CDR2 YDEGEE come from the germline V gene. The V gene lost 5 bases and the J gene lost 0 bases, with 23 bases spanning the gap. CDR3 coding DNA: TGTGCCAGCAGTCCTGCGAATCTCAAGGGAGGAGCTAACTATGGCTACACCTTC. As protein: CASSPANLKGGANYGYTF.

This clonotype was found many times. V and J are TRBV28 and TRBJ1-4; 7 nucleotides match TRBD1. There are 15 residues in the CDR3. The germline V gene encodes CDR1 MDHEN and CDR2 SYDVKM. J lost 5 bases, V lost 6 bases, and 9 bases had no gene match. CDR3 in DNA: TGTGCCAGCAGCTACCTGACAGGGCCGAATGAAAAACTGTTTTTT. Translated: CASSYLTGPNEKLFF.

This sequence joins TRBV6-5 and TRBJ2-1; 7 bases align to TRBD2. The CDR3 runs 15 residues. Looked up from germline, CDR1 is MNHEY and CDR2 is SVGAGI. Trimming at V came to 2 bases and at J to 7 bases, leaving 8 bases not matched to a gene. CDR3 loop: CASSYEAGSNNEQFF. The CDR3 nucleotides read TGTGCCAGCAGTTACGAAGCGGGATCCAATAATGAGCAGTTCTTC.

This clonotype showed up many times. The chain employs TRBV29-1 and TRBJ2-3, with a possible D match to TRBD2 (7 bases). The germline V and J ends were trimmed by 6 bases and 1 base, with 11 bases remaining between them. This CDR3 is 13 amino acids long. From germline, CDR1 is SQVTM and CDR2 ANQGSEA. The CDR3: CSVGGAGTDTQYF. In DNA, the CDR3 is TGCAGCGTGGGGGGGGCCGGCACAGATACGCAGTATTTT.

The table lists this clonotype with many counts. The chain employs TRBV25-1 and TRBJ2-1, with D perhaps matching TRBD1 or TRBD2 (7 bases each). Germline V gives CDR1 MGHDK, CDR2 SYGVNS. Trimming cost V 4 bases and J 6 bases, with 25 bases left between them. There are 18 residues in the CDR3. In nucleotides, the CDR3 is TGTGCCAGCAGTGCCCTCACTTTGGAAGCCAGGGGGGGCAATGAGCAGTTCTTC. Protein product: CASSALTLEARGGNEQFF.

In its sample, this clonotype was seen many times. J is TRBJ2-3 and V is TRBV4-3; possibly TRBD2 for D (6 bases). Per the germline V gene, CDR1 is LGHNA and CDR2 is YSLEER. The CDR3 loop spans 16 amino acids. V was shortened by 3 bases and J by 4 bases, with 17 bases between the two germline ends. The CDR3 reads CASSHGGGNRADTQYF. Here the CDR3 DNA reads TGCGCCAGCAGCCATGGCGGAGGGAACCGCGCAGATACGCAGTATTTT.

This clonotype was seen many times. The chain links TRBV3-1 to TRBJ2-5; weak D call: TRBD1 (6 bases). Trimming cost V 4 bases and J 0 bases, with 12 bases left between them. There are 15 residues in the CDR3. Germline-derived CDR1 and CDR2 are LGHDT and YNNKEL (reference sequence). Here the CDR3 reads CASSPLDRYQETQYF. Here the CDR3 DNA reads TGTGCCAGCAGCCCTTTAGACAGGTACCAAGAGACCCAGTACTTC.

This clonotype was recorded many times. The V gene is TRBV29-1, the J gene TRBJ1-2; D is possibly TRBD1 (6 bases). V lost 3 bases and J lost 1, with 15 bases in between. Germline V gene sequence: CDR1 SQVTM, CDR2 ANQGSEA. This CDR3 contains 15 residues. CDR3 sequence reads: CSVELEQGLNYGYTF. In DNA form, the CDR3 reads TGCAGCGTTGAGTTGGAACAGGGACTTAACTATGGCTACACCTTC. Variable domain in full (rest from reference TRBV29-1 and TRBJ1-2): SAVISQKPSRDICQRGTSLTIQCQVDSQVTMMFWYRQQPGQSLTLIATANQGSEATYESGFVIDKFPISRPNLTFSTLTVSNMSPEDSSIYLCSVELEQGLNYGYTFGSGTRLTVV.

This clonotype showed up many times. The chain has TRBV10-3 and TRBJ2-7, with D perhaps TRBD2 (7 bases). The CDR3 has 12 residues. Germline V gene lookup returns CDR1 ENHRY and CDR2 SYGVKD. Trimming stripped 3 bases from V and 5 bases from J, with 8 bases between. The CDR3 DNA follows: TGTGCCATCAGTGACGGGGGGCACGAGCAGTACTTC. Translation gives CAISDGGHEQYF.